This is a list of T cell receptor beta chains from one sample in a study of T cells in Graves' hyperthyroidism and ophthalmopathy. TCRdb re-derived calls from the multiplex PCR reads in MiXCR, one entry per CDR3 protein. The sample holds 300,000 or so distinct CDR3 sequences, about 15% seen once. Sequencing used blood. These receptors all come from a woman aged 60 to 75 with Graves' ophthalmopathy. Both conserved end residues are part of each CDR3. Fields, in order: J gene, V gene, CDR3 length, D gene, clone size, CDR3 protein, CDR3 DNA. A D gene is named only where the DNA matches it firmly. Expanded clones are given a class, and other clones once, few, many or no size at all.

J: TRBJ2-4
V: TRBV20-1
length: 14
D: NA
size: many
CDR3: CSATDRVAKNIQYF
DNA: TGCAGTGCTACGGACAGAGTGGCCAAAAACATTCAGTACTTC

J: TRBJ1-2
V: TRBV6-1
length: 12
D: NA
size: many
CDR3: CASRIRGDGYTF
DNA: TGTGCCAGCAGGATCCGTGGGGATGGCTACACCTTC

J: TRBJ2-1
V: TRBV19
length: 16
D: TRBD2
size: NA
CDR3: CASSSVAGSSYNEQFF
DNA: TGTGCCAGTAGTTCGGTAGCGGGGAGCTCCTACAATGAGCAGTTCTTC

J: TRBJ2-5
V: TRBV19
length: 13
D: NA
size: few
CDR3: CASSIQTEETQYF
DNA: TGTGCCAGTAGTATACAGACAGAAGAGACCCAGTACTTC

J: TRBJ2-1
V: TRBV20-1
length: 15
D: TRBD2
size: many
CDR3: CSARDGGRSYNEQFF
DNA: TGCAGTGCTAGAGATGGCGGGAGGTCCTACAATGAGCAGTTCTTC

J: TRBJ2-1
V: TRBV7-9
length: 15
D: NA
size: many
CDR3: CASSSVGTQGNEQFF
DNA: TGTGCCAGCAGCTCGGTTGGGACCCAGGGGAATGAGCAGTTCTTC

J: TRBJ2-1
V: TRBV9
length: 16
D: NA
size: many
CDR3: CASSPLSAGTYNEQFF
DNA: TGTGCCAGCAGCCCCCTATCGGCCGGCACCTACAATGAGCAGTTCTTC

J: TRBJ1-6
V: TRBV5-8
length: 14
D: NA
size: many
CDR3: CASRTGTVNSPLHF
DNA: TGTGCCAGCAGGACCGGGACCGTTAATTCACCCCTCCACTTT

J: TRBJ2-3
V: TRBV25-1
length: 16
D: TRBD2
size: many
CDR3: CASSKLAGGSTDTQYF
DNA: TGTGCCAGCAGCAAGCTAGCGGGGGGCAGCACAGATACGCAGTATTTT

J: TRBJ2-1
V: TRBV20-1
length: 14
D: TRBD1
size: many
CDR3: CSALQGAGYVEQFF
DNA: TGCAGTGCTTTACAGGGGGCGGGTTACGTTGAGCAGTTCTTC